Many counts were recorded for the clone carrying this T cell receptor (beta chain). Its antigen is still unknown. The data derive from a study of T-cell reconstitution after alpha-beta-depleted transplantation in children. General study findings and limits: One year after transplant, T-cell counts and diversity came mostly from newly produced T cells. It was surviving recipient T cells and thymic progenitors that gave some patients high TCRbeta diversity at day 60. Alpha-beta T cells about two months after transplant reportedly derived from several hundred expanded graft clones.

Germline CDR1 reads DFQATT; CDR2 reads SNEGSKA (reference sequence). The CDR3 runs to 15 residues. Trimming left V 5 bases short and J 1 base short, with 16 bases between. Unique molecular identifiers were incorporated into the prepared TCRbeta library. TCRdb processed the PCR reads anew with MiXCR; each CDR3 protein has one entry. Of over 100,000 distinct CDR3 sequences in the sample, about 9.3% were seen once. Material: PBMCs, obtained before TCRalphabeta/CD19-depleted stem cell transplant. The chain combines TRBV20-1 with TRBJ2-3; D assignment may be TRBD1 or TRBD2 (5 bases each). This clonotype was obtained from a boy between 2 and 10 years old with acute lymphoblastic leukemia, due to receive a stem cell transplant. The CDR3 DNA reads TGCAGTGCTCCACGACTAACAGGCGGCACAGATACGCAGTATTTT. Protein product: CSAPRLTGGTDTQYF.